This T cell receptor beta chain was captured in a study of cytomegalovirus exposure and HLA in healthy donors (dated by TCRdb to 2016 to 2017). Context from the whole study: In an earlier analysis of 587 of the donors, approximately 260 Gb of sequence data and some 100 million unique TCR beta sequences from roughly 200 million T cells were reported. An early release that covered roughly 600 HLA-typed donors contained approximately 290 gigabases of sequencing data and roughly 84 million unique TCR sequences. The genetic ancestry cluster associated with self-reported Caucasian donors included 81% of the 398 genotyped donors. The aim of the study was to test whether cataloging public T cell receptors could identify signatures of past pathogen exposure. The study profiled the T cell repertoires of some 610 subjects by immunosequencing and related them to cytomegalovirus serostatus. Besides the first cohort of 666 subjects, a separate validation cohort made up of roughly 120 different subjects was used. High-throughput TCR immunosequencing, statistical association of individual TCRs with disease status, and machine learning were combined to predict cytomegalovirus infection status. To study patterns of TCR occurrence, a later analysis re-analyzed previously published TCR beta repertoires from 550 to 800 donors and added high-resolution HLA genotyping. Rather than drawing on any new phenotypic data, the later analysis identified candidate immune exposures from TCR beta sequences and the way those sequences occurred across donors. To decide whether each TCR beta V gene segment behaved as functional or pseudogenic, an earlier analysis of some 600 of the donors relied on high-throughput TCR beta sequencing. Donor age, sex, ethnicity and CMV serostatus were compiled together with the repertoire data. In a later genetic analysis, genome-wide SNP genotypes for 398 of the 666 donors were used, and that subset was treated as a discovery cohort. Every discovery cohort repertoire had been produced on one sequencing platform. HLA typing covered class I and class II loci at four-digit resolution. The number of typed donors differed by locus: roughly 629-640 for A, B, C, DRB1 and DQB1; some 500 for DQA1; around 580 for DPA1; and roughly 490 for DPB1. Five DR-DQ haplotypes were handled as single units for association and clustering because linkage in the cohort was strong. Across around 400 genotyped donors of the cohort, an average of approximately 200,000 unique TCR beta nucleotide sequences per donor were sequenced, and 15% to 20% of those sequences were non-productive.

The protocol used for the library was the immunoSEQ multiplex PCR assay. The multiplex PCR relied on a mix of 60 forward primers for TCR Vbeta segments and 13 reverse primers for TCR Jbeta segments. The CDR3 region of rearranged TCR beta genes was amplified from genomic DNA by a multiplex PCR assay. The Illumina HiSeq System was used to sequence the amplified TCR beta libraries as 87-base-pair reads. The original methods were these. A later analysis tallied around 82 million unique TCR beta chains across the 610 or so repertoires, and around 10 million of those chains were shared by two or more donors. To remove PCR and sequencing errors, raw reads were error-corrected and collapsed into unique sequences using a nearest-neighbor algorithm that merged closely related sequences. V, D and J gene segments were assigned by aligning CDR3 sequences to IMGT reference sequences. For a sequence to be retained, at least a six-nucleotide match to both a V gene segment and a J gene segment was required. Rearrangements were called productive when the CDR3 lacked stop codons and stayed in frame with V and J; all others were non-productive. CDR3 was defined according to IMGT convention as the region running from the second conserved V-encoded cysteine to the conserved J-encoded phenylalanine. Sequences without an unambiguous match to a single V gene segment were excluded from the earlier analysis of 587 of the donors. An earlier analysis of just under 600 of the donors called V segments functional above 56.7% productive rearrangements and segregating when the between-donor standard deviation exceeded 5%. A statistical classification framework was built to diagnose cytomegalovirus status from the catalog of TCR beta chain sequences. V and J gene assignment, in a later analysis, came from comparing TCR nucleotide sequences with IMGT/GENE-DB human TR gene sequences. Using the TCRdist pipeline, a later analysis assigned CDR3 sequences along with most-parsimonious VDJ recombination scenarios. In a later analysis, each TCR beta chain was defined by its CDR3 amino acid sequence together with its V-gene family, and reads lacking a unique V-gene family were excluded. As a way to deal with suspected cross-contamination and a sequencing artifact, a later analysis dropped 450 to 600 nucleotide sequences that were highly shared and had low generation probability. For each public chain, a later analysis derived a clonal expansion index from normalized ranks of inferred template counts within each repertoire. Generation probabilities in a later analysis came from a VDJ recombination model fitted to out-of-frame rearrangements, and those results were checked against IGoR. In a later analysis, hypergeometric tests were used to score TCR-TCR, TCR-HLA and TCR-CMV co-occurrence, with a repertoire-size bias correction applied to TCR pairs. In a later analysis, false discovery rates were estimated by permuting HLA or CMV assignments 20 times. A later analysis grouped co-occurring TCRs with DBSCAN, adding TCRdist sequence similarity when clustering within HLA-allele-positive subsets. Repertoires with fewer than 30,000 or more than 120,000 public chains, plus five repertoires with anomalous nucleotide sharing, were excluded from co-occurrence clustering. Here the immuneACCESS table is served through TCRdb, limited to in-frame sequences with V and J called. Missing clones are a known gap in these copies; in checked studies unresolved V genes cover under half, and the rest lacks a known reason. The DNA gave D and trimming, while V, J and clone size come from that table. The sample table holds more than 85,000 clones, of which around 80% were seen once. The top ten hold roughly 1.2% of the sample.

This clone showed up just a few times. Its antigen remains undetermined. No much larger clonotype is one base removed from it; base qualities were not supplied. This same CDR3 is encoded by further DNA sequences in the sample. General conclusions and limits of the study: A further reported finding was that TCR beta sequences accurately predicted the HLA-A and HLA-B alleles for most subjects in the first cohort. In a later genetic analysis, a missense DCLRE1C variant was associated with V-gene and J-gene trimming of TCR beta chains, and the association was replicated in an independent cohort. Compared with equally common non-associated chains, HLA-associated TCR beta chains in a later analysis were more clonally expanded and had lower generation probabilities. Immune exposure information for the cohort was limited to CMV serostatus. Correlated functional status among segregating V segments might be attributable to linkage disequilibrium, but an unknown experimental factor could not be ruled out. In a later analysis, the rate of TCR association differed among HLA loci, with DRB1 alleles having the most associated TCRs and HLA-C alleles having the fewest. According to a later genetic analysis, donors in an Asian-associated ancestry cluster had fewer N-insertions in productive TCRs than the approximately 670-donor mean. Because the 87-base-pair reads could not distinguish some IMGT-functional V segments, including TRBV6-2 and TRBV6-3, those segments were excluded. A later analysis found that most CMV-associated TCR beta chains appeared HLA-restricted, with HLA associations seemingly driven largely by CMV exposure. In vitro tests confirmed that a few of the cytomegalovirus-associated TCR beta chains recognize cytomegalovirus antigens. A group of highly shared sequence variants was considered likely to be a technical artifact of the sequencing pipeline. The study gave a list of about 170 TCR beta chains associated with cytomegalovirus. In a later analysis, several top co-occurrence clusters were reported to appear linked to parvovirus B19, influenza, CMV and Epstein-Barr virus. Specific HLA alleles were associated with over 15,000 TCR beta sequences at a false discovery rate of 0.05 in a later analysis. The authors suggested that the approach could potentially be extended to other disease states and immunological phenotypes. In an earlier analysis of about 540 of the donors, most TCR beta V segments were observed in productive rearrangements about 90% or about 30% of the time, broadly matching IMGT annotations. Because counts were too low, about 18 rarely observed V segments, including chromosome 9 orphons, were excluded from the earlier analysis of 500 to 700 of the donors. Only TCR beta chains were sequenced in this cohort, and the absence of alpha or paired-chain data limited detectable features. When HLA alleles, especially DR and DQ, strongly co-occurred, TCR associations were difficult to assign to individual alleles. The presence/absence analyses assumed that sequencing depth was roughly uniform across donors, and that assumption may not be true. Most TCR sequences were observed very rarely across donors, whereas some public TCRs were present in many individuals. Because some donors lacked HLA typing at each locus, the association tests relied only on the typed subset. Cytomegalovirus status was reported to be diagnosed by the classifier with high specificity and sensitivity in both the original and validation cohorts.

The cohort consisted of fewer than 700 healthy bone marrow donors. Cohort members were all nominally healthy when sampled, although unrecorded immune exposures were likely present. The donor was CMV seronegative and belonged to the group of several hundred seronegative cohort members. Every donor gave a peripheral blood sample, and the peripheral blood mononuclear cells from that sample were used for TCR beta sequencing. The Qiagen DNeasy Blood Extraction Kit was used to extract genomic DNA from the blood cell samples. V and J are truncated by 0 bases and 0 bases respectively, leaving an intervening sequence of 6 bases. Including the terminal cysteine and phenylalanine, the CDR3 comprises 15 residues. CDR3 DNA is the only sequence kept; it has 45 bases, read in frame from the first base. CDR1 is given as SGHTA and CDR2 as FQGNSA, both from the germline V gene.

The clonotype was recovered from a woman younger than 30 in good health and CMV-seronegative. The sequenced sample was PBMCs. The chain joins TRBV7-2 to TRBJ1-5, with the D gene uncertain. The CDR3 region reads CASSLAAYSNQPQHF. The DNA sequence is given as TGTGCCAGCAGCTTAGCGGCTTATAGCAATCAGCCCCAGCATTTT. Where the CDR3 stops, the reference TRBV7-2 and TRBJ1-5 genes take over; the full variable domain is GAGVSQSPSNKVTEKGKDVELRCDPISGHTALYWYRQSLGQGLEFLIYFQGNSAPDKSGLPSDRFSAERTGGSVSTLTIQRTQQEDSAVYLCASSLAAYSNQPQHFGDGTRLSIL.